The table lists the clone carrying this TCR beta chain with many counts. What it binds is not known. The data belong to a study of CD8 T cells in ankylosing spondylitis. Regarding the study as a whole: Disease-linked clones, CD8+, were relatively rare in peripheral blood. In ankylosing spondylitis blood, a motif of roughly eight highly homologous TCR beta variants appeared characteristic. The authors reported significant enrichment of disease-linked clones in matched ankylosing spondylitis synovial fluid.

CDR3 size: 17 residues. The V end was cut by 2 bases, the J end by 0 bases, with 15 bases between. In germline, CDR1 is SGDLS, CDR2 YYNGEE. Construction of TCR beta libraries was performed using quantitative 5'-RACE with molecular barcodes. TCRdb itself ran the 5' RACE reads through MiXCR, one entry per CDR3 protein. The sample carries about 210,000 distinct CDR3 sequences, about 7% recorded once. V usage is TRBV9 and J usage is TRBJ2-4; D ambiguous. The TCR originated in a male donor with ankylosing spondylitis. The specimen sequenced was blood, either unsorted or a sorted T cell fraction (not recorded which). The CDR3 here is CASSVSRSVGAKNIQYF. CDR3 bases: TGTGCCAGCAGCGTTTCAAGGAGCGTGGGAGCCAAAAACATTCAGTACTTC.